This TCR beta chain stems from a study of T cell repertoires in ileal Crohn's disease (dated by TCRdb to the late 2010s). About the study as a whole: At the time of surgery, around 35% of patients were active smokers, and the median duration of disease was approximately eight years. Surgery was performed for a complication in all patients, with stricturing disease in roughly 60% and penetrating disease in approximately 40%. A prospective multicentre cohort supplied the 55 to 65 Crohn's disease patients whose TCR repertoires were analysed. A Rutgeerts score above i0 was used to define endoscopic postoperative recurrence. M6 samples consisted of neoterminal ileum biopsies collected during postoperative colonoscopy. A total of roughly 170 mucosal samples from approximately 57 patients were sequenced, collected from several sites on the surgical specimen and at postoperative endoscopy. The study was conducted in parallel with a multicentre cohort built to find predictors of early endoscopic recurrence after ileocolonic resection. Roughly half of the patients were given postoperative therapy, with around eleven receiving thiopurines and under 20 receiving anti-TNF agents. Overall study outcomes, separate from this receptor: Within the first year after surgery, the timing of postoperative endoscopy varied, and the median delay was almost seven months. Mucosal CD4 and CD8 T cells were sorted and sequenced only in a subgroup of patients, whose size was not stated. Patients who were active smokers at surgery had a significantly higher proportion of clonal expansions than non-smokers (around 24% vs 18%, p=0.02). Higher high-frequency clone percentages at surgery were associated with endoscopic recurrence; all patients with clonality above 26.8% (18/57) had recurrence. Compared with CD4 T cells, sorted CD8 T cells contained more high-frequency clones, which suggests that the mucosal expansions were mostly CD8.

Per the publication, the time point label means: neoterminal ileum biopsy at postoperative endoscopy, about 6 months after surgery. Adults with ileal or ileocolonic Crohn's disease for whom ileocolonic resection was indicated were considered eligible. Whole ileal mucosal biopsies were stored frozen at -80°C before DNA extraction. Genomic DNA was extracted from frozen whole biopsies with a TRizol-based method and quantified on a NanoDrop 2000 spectrophotometer. For commercial TCRB immunosequencing, around 500 nanograms of biopsy DNA were submitted for each sample. Adaptive Biotechnology amplified CDR3 regions from genomic DNA with a two-step multiplex PCR that controlled for amplification bias. Primers covering every V and J gene segment were used in the first PCR, while barcodes and Illumina adapters were added in the second PCR. An Illumina instrument was used to sequence the CDR3 libraries. The source study handled its data this way. The analysis drew on both the pipelines supplied by the vendor and custom analysis of the raw data in R/Bioconductor running R version 3.3.0. Clonality, ranging from 0 to 1, was calculated as the inverse of the normalised Shannon entropy of all productive clones. The repertoire share taken up by the top 100 clones defined high-frequency clones, and only clones that passed a 95% confidence test were kept. Repertoire diversity was measured with the Simpson index, and overlap between samples was measured with the Morisita-Horn index. The table comes from immuneACCESS by way of TCRdb, which keeps in-frame sequences with V and J called. Part of the clones is missing from these tables; in studies checked, under half for an unresolved V gene and the rest for unknown reasons. The D gene and trimming were derived from the DNA, and the V and J assignments and clone size from that table. Here the sample has about 11,000 clones; 79% occur a single time. Around 6.9% of the sample lies in the top ten.

The germline V gene encodes CDR1 GTSNPN and CDR2 SVGIG (reference sequence). V and J lose 2 bases and 2 bases, and a span of 18 bases separates them. Its CDR3 holds 16 amino acids, cysteine through phenylalanine. Only the CDR3 portion is preserved as DNA: 48 bases, with reading frame beginning at the first base. A word on this clone: Which antigen it targets is not known. No base quality information exists; no much larger clone differs at one position.

The sequencing sample was made of ileal tissue. This TCR came from an adult with Crohn's disease. The chain was built from TRBV30 and TRBJ1-1; the D gene lacks a confident call. DNA sequence: TGTGCCTGGAGTCCCGAACGTCCTAACTACAACACTGAAGCTTTCTTT. Its protein reads: CAWSPERPNYNTEAFF.